This T cell receptor (beta chain) came from a study of post-analysis software for immune sequencing data (dated by TCRdb to 2015 to 2017). The study in broad terms: Recorded disease courses included relapsing-remitting, secondary progressive and progressive-relapsing multiple sclerosis, with some patients lacking subtype annotation. A subset of samples was prepared in parallel using single-end sample barcoding, then pooled and co-amplified after Illumina adapter ligation. The patient repertoires were set against under 12 previously published healthy control repertoires from donors whose ages ranged from roughly 6 to 27 years. General findings and caveats noted by the study authors: The control group was slightly older than the multiple sclerosis patient group. Four or five TRBV segments, including TRBV5-6, TRBV5-1 and TRBV20-1, were significantly more frequent in patients than controls. Multiple sclerosis patients had significantly lower normalized Chao1 diversity than controls, a result that suggests substantial peripheral T-cell clonal expansion. When samples were clustered directly using the F measure, samples prepared in the same batch co-clustered strongly, which prompted a batch-effect correction.

As regards this clonotype: The clone's antigen remains unknown. Base qualities are not recorded, but no much larger clone differs from it by a single base.

Library method: PCR. Sequencing used an Illumina HiSeq 2500. Unique molecular identifiers were incorporated into TCR beta cDNA libraries to reduce PCR and sequencing biases. Some 500,000 cDNA molecules were obtained per 1 to 10 million input T cells, so each molecule approximated one T cell. The patient libraries were prepared and sequenced with the same protocol used for the earlier healthy control dataset. Samples belonging to the same batch were prepared together, multiplexed and sequenced on a shared HiSeq lane. The paper's data handling went like this. Raw barcoded reads were processed with MIGEC, and single-read molecular identifier groups were discarded before consensus assembly and CDR3 extraction. Clonotype tables were post-analysed with VDJtools, normalizing diversity by down-sampling all datasets to the smallest sample size. To correct batch-related cross-sample contamination, repertoire overlap clustering matched CDR3 amino acid sequences but not nucleotide sequences. TCRdb passed the public sequencing reads through fastp at Q25 and MiXCR, retaining productive beta sequences. Every entry covers one CDR3 protein and lists the most common genes and DNA from its rows. The V and J calls, along with clone size, are taken from TCRdb and not from the paper's own processing. Recorded for this sample are approximately 440,000 distinct CDR3 sequences; under 55% of them occurred a single time. Of the sample, around 10% is held by the ten largest clones.

TCR beta repertoires were profiled from peripheral blood of more than ten young patients with multiple sclerosis to demonstrate the VDJtools post-analysis software. The multiple sclerosis patients were children and adolescents ranging in age from roughly 6 to 15 years. The germline V end is reduced by 1 base and the J end by 6 bases; junction bases left unmatched: 9. Based on the germline V gene, the CDR1 and CDR2 sequences are SGHNT and YENEEA. Including cysteine and phenylalanine, the CDR3 has 18 amino acids. The retained sequence is limited to the CDR3, 54 bases, with the frame set at the first base.

This receptor chain uses TRBV11-3 and TRBJ1-4, with 12 bases aligning to TRBD1. Sequenced material: blood. This sequence was found in a girl under 18 with multiple sclerosis. Read as DNA, the sequence is TGTGCCAGCAGCTTAGGCCGGGACAGGGGGCATTGGGATGAAAAACTGTTTTTT. The encoded protein is CASSLGRDRGHWDEKLFF. Beyond the CDR3, the reference TRBV11-3 and TRBJ1-4 genes provide the residues; the full variable domain reads: EAGVVQSPRYKIIEKKQPVAFWCNPISGHNTLYWYLQNLGQGPELLIRYENEEAVDDSQLPKDRFSAERLKGVDSTLKIQPAELGDSAVYLCASSLGRDRGHWDEKLFFGSGTQLSVL.